This is a list of T cell receptor beta chains from one sample in a study of T cell changes during pregnancy in multiple sclerosis. TCRdb's table, derived via immunoSEQ multiplex PCR, lists solely in-frame clones and lacks some. In the table there are around 99,000 clones, roughly 90% of which are singletons. This material consisted of peripheral blood, taken in the third trimester of pregnancy. The receptor set was obtained from a female donor in good health, enrolled as a control in a pregnancy study. The CDR3 runs from the conserved cysteine through the conserved F or W. D genes are given only for firm matches. The size entry is marked missing in some rows and otherwise reads once, few, many or a size class.

CASSRDYPVQETQYF	TGCGCCAGCTCGCGGGACTACCCTGTCCAAGAGACCCAGTACTTC	TRBD2	-	TRBJ2-5	TRBV4-3
CASTVHYPDRGYEQYF	TGTGCCAGCACCGTACATTACCCGGACAGGGGGTACGAGCAGTACTTC	TRBD1	-	TRBJ2-7	TRBV11-2
CASSSTGMNTEAFF	TGTGCCAGCAGCTCGACAGGGATGAACACTGAAGCTTTCTTT	TRBD1	-	TRBJ1-1	TRBV7-2
CASRLLGLDTDTQYF	TGTGCCAGCAGGCTGTTGGGACTAGACACAGATACGCAGTATTTT	TRBD2	-	TRBJ2-3	TRBV2
CASRGTGAYNEQFF	TGTGCCAGCAGGGGGACAGGAGCCTACAATGAGCAGTTCTTC	TRBD1	-	TRBJ2-1	TRBV5-6
CASSLGQGAQQFF	TGTGCCAGCAGCTTAGGGCAGGGGGCGCAGCAGTTCTTC	TRBD1	once	TRBJ2-1	TRBV7-8
CASSESRTLNTGELFF	TGCGCCAGCAGTGAGTCCCGGACATTGAACACCGGGGAGCTGTTTTTT	-	-	TRBJ2-2	TRBV10-1
CASNGGPGVNEKLFF	TGTGCCAGCAATGGGGGCCCAGGGGTTAATGAAAAACTGTTTTTT	-	-	TRBJ1-4	TRBV6-6
CASSDGGYQETQYF	TGTGCCAGCAGTGATGGAGGATACCAAGAGACCCAGTACTTC	-	-	TRBJ2-5	TRBV2
CASSPGGGYNSPLHF	TGTGCCAGCAGCCCCGGGGGTGGATATAATTCACCCCTCCACTTT	-	-	TRBJ1-6	TRBV14
CASSLGGNNTAWNTGELFF	TGTGCCAGCAGCTTGGGAGGGAATAACACCGCGTGGAACACCGGGGAGCTGTTTTTT	-	-	TRBJ2-2	TRBV5-6